By share, the clone carrying this T cell receptor (beta chain) ranks as hyperexpanded. Its antigen is unidentified. This beta chain is a stray sequence in a library constructed for alpha chains; its clone size is not meaningful. The entry originates in a study of spatial heterogeneity in lung cancer. Study context: Detected beta-chain sequences consistently exceeded alpha-chain sequences.

Germline lookup yields CDR1 KGHDR and CDR2 SFDVKD. The CDR3 loop spans 14 amino acids. The V and J ends lost 3 bases and 2 bases, in that order; junction bases with no gene match: 0. Stated time point: sample taken at primary tumor resection. Without sorting, whole RNA was sequenced from tumor, nontumor lung or frozen PBMC. The cohort: 70 to 75 early-stage, untreated non-small cell lung cancer patients. One entry per CDR3 protein, called by TCRdb with MiXCR from the 5' RACE reads. The top ten clones hold roughly 62% of a sample with over a hundred distinct CDR3 sequences, approximately 40% of them seen once. Study outcomes and limitations: More often at tumor resection than at routine follow-up, ubiquitous expanded tumor TCRs were detected in the blood.

This material consisted of PBMCs, taken at surgery. The sequence was obtained from a male donor with early-stage non-small cell lung cancer. The chain combines TRBV24-1 with TRBJ2-1; 7 bases are a match to TRBD2. The CDR3 here is CATSDAGAYNEQFF. CDR3 nucleotide sequence: TGTGCCACCAGTGATGCGGGGGCCTACAATGAGCAGTTCTTC.